Below are 31 T cell receptor beta chains sequenced from a single sample in a study of OX40 agonist ivuxolimab in advanced cancers. Produced via immunoSEQ multiplex PCR; TCRdb's table is partial and in-frame only. Among roughly 48,000 clones listed, about 90% were seen once. The material was CD4+ or CD8+ T cells sorted from blood, obtained in a trial of the OX40 agonist ivuxolimab. The receptors originated from an adult with an advanced solid tumor such as melanoma, head and neck, liver or kidney cancer.

This clone was observed once. The chain uses TRBV14 and TRBJ2-3; no reliable D call. V was pared by 4 bases and J by 0 bases, with 5 bases between. CDR3 length equals 13 residues. Per germline, CDR1 SGHDN and CDR2 FVKESK. Written as DNA, the CDR3 is TGTGCCAGCAGCCCTACTAGCACAGATACGCAGTATTTT. It yields the protein CASSPTSTDTQYF.

The gene calls are TRBV19 and TRBJ1-3; TRBD1 agrees at 9 bases. The CDR3 is 14 amino acids. The ends lost 3 bases at V and 4 bases at J; junction bases unmatched: 1. Germline V gene lookup returns CDR1 LNHDA and CDR2 SQIVND (reference sequence). The CDR3 nucleotides are TGTGCCAGTAGTATTGGGACAGGGGGAAACACCATATATTTT. Its translation is CASSIGTGGNTIYF.

The V and J genes are TRBV19 and TRBJ1-2, with 7 bases lining up with TRBD1. The germline V gene has CDR1 LNHDA and CDR2 SQIVND (reference sequence). This CDR3 comprises 16 residues. The V and J ends lost 6 bases and 4 bases, in that order; junction bases with no gene match: 14. CDR3 nucleotides: TGTGCCAGTAGCAAAAGGGGGCAGGCTCTTGGCTATGGCTACACCTTC. Encoded protein: CASSKRGQALGYGYTF.

The chain links TRBV11-2 to TRBJ2-2; tentatively, D is TRBD2 (7 bases). Germline lookup yields CDR1 SGHAT and CDR2 FQNNGV. V lost 4 bases to trimming and J lost 6 bases, with 15 bases between them. This CDR3 spans 15 amino acids. The CDR3 DNA reads as TGTGCCAGCAGCTCTAGGGGGGGTTTGGCCGGGGAGCTGTTTTTT. Translated, it gives CASSSRGGLAGELFF.

CDR3 DNA sequence: TGTGCCAGCTCACCTACAGGGGCTGGCTCCTACAATGAGCAGTTCTTC. The encoded protein is CASSPTGAGSYNEQFF. The J gene is TRBJ2-1, the V gene TRBV18, with 7 bases identical to TRBD1. Unmatched junction bases numbered 5, after V lost 3 bases and J lost 0 bases. This CDR3 comprises 16 residues. Germline CDR1 reads KGHSH; CDR2 reads LQKENI.

The chain carries TRBV10-3 and TRBJ1-6, with 9 bases that match TRBD1. This CDR3 spans 15 amino acids. Germline CDR1 is ENHRY and CDR2 is SYGVKD. V shed 5 bases, J shed 9 bases, and the junction held 8 bases outside the gene matches. The CDR3 here is CAISLEDRGGSPLHF. The CDR3 bases are TGTGCCATCAGTCTCGAGGACAGGGGAGGTTCACCCCTCCACTTT.

This clone was seen only once. The chain has TRBV6-5 and TRBJ2-7, with D perhaps assigned TRBD1 or TRBD2 (5 bases each). Deletions cut 9 bases from V and 2 bases from J, with 17 bases between. The CDR3 has 14 amino acids. Germline lookup yields CDR1 MNHEY and CDR2 SVGAGI. CDR3 sequence: CARPNPGPAYEQYF. The CDR3 DNA reads as TGTGCCAGGCCGAACCCGGGGCCGGCCTACGAGCAGTACTTC.

This chain uses TRBV5-1 with TRBJ1-4; the D is unclear. Per germline, CDR1 SGHRS and CDR2 YFSETQ. The V end lost 2 bases, the J end lost 11 bases, and 10 bases lay between the germline ends. The CDR3 totals 12 residues. The CDR3 spells CASSFLGEKLFF. The CDR3 nucleotides are TGCGCCAGCAGCTTCTTGGGAGAGAAACTGTTTTTT.

The chain has TRBV27 and TRBJ1-4; D might be TRBD1 (5 bases). Between the trimmed V and J ends, which lost 3 bases and 3 bases, there was a span of 14 bases. This CDR3 has 16 residues. The germline CDR1 and CDR2 sequences are MNHEY and SMNVEV (reference sequence). The CDR3 loop reads CASSFGWGGPNEKLFF. The CDR3 region has the DNA TGTGCCAGCAGTTTCGGGTGGGGGGGACCTAATGAAAAACTGTTTTTT.

This clone was observed a single time. The chain recombines TRBV28 with TRBJ1-2; TRBD1 is a possible D gene (5 bases). CDR3 length: 15 amino acids. Germline CDR1 is MDHEN and CDR2 is SYDVKM. V lost 2 bases and J 3 bases, leaving 13 bases between the germline ends. The CDR3 DNA reads TGTGCCAGCAGTTTAAGCGGGGGGGTCGACTATGGCTACACCTTC. It specifies CASSLSGGVDYGYTF.

The chain combines TRBV5-6 with TRBJ2-2, with D uncertain. The V end lost 0 bases, the J end lost 9 bases, and 12 bases lay between the germline ends. The CDR3 spans 14 residues. Germline CDR1 SGHDT, CDR2 YYEEEE. CDR3 DNA: TGTGCCAGCAGCTTGGTAGGCCCGGCGTGGGAGCTGTTTTTT. Translated, it gives CASSLVGPAWELFF.

The V and J genes are TRBV5-1 and TRBJ1-2; 7 bases fit TRBD1. Germline V CDR1 and CDR2: SGHRS, YFSETQ. V dropped 3 bases and J dropped 3; count of bases not matched to a gene: 14. This CDR3 region has 17 residues. CDR3 in amino acids: CASSSRDSRLEDYGYTF. The CDR3 region has the DNA TGCGCCAGCAGCTCCCGGGACAGTCGTCTTGAGGACTATGGCTACACCTTC.

V and J are TRBV9 and TRBJ1-1; D gene uncertain. The CDR3 is 15 amino acids. V lost 0 bases to trimming and J lost 0 bases, with 9 bases between them. CDR1 is SGDLS and CDR2 is YYNGEE in the germline V gene. The chain's CDR3 is CASSVAVHMNTEAFF. CDR3 nucleotide sequence: TGTGCCAGCAGCGTAGCTGTGCATATGAACACTGAAGCTTTCTTT. The full variable domain, in which reference TRBV9 and TRBJ1-1 provide the parts outside the CDR3, is DSGVTQTPKHLITATGQRVTLRCSPRSGDLSVYWYQQSLDQGLQFLIQYYNGEERAKGNILERFSAQQFPDLHSELNLSSLELGDSALYFCASSVAVHMNTEAFFGQGTRLTVV.

The V gene is TRBV5-6, the J gene TRBJ2-6; D assignment may be TRBD1 or TRBD2 (5 bases each). The V gene's germline CDR1 is SGHDT and CDR2 YYEEEE. V lost 5 bases to trimming and J lost 4 bases, with 19 bases between them. This CDR3 has 17 amino acids. As DNA, the CDR3 is TGTGCCAGCAGGTGGGGGAGCGCCCAACCCGGGGCCAACGTCCTGACTTTC. Amino acid sequence: CASRWGSAQPGANVLTF.

This clone was detected only a few times. V and J are TRBV5-5 and TRBJ1-5; D possibly corresponds to TRBD1 (5 bases). The CDR3 extends over 14 amino acids. Trimming cost V 2 bases and J 3 bases, with 9 bases left between them. Germline V lookup: CDR1 SGHKS, CDR2 YYEKEE (reference sequence). CDR3 loop: CASSFQGTNQPQHF. In nucleotides, the CDR3 is TGTGCCAGCAGCTTTCAAGGGACCAATCAGCCCCAGCATTTT.

The genes are TRBV5-1 and TRBJ2-2; 9 nucleotides agree with TRBD1. The CDR3 consists of 16 residues. V lost 1 base to trimming and J lost 9 bases; unmatched junction nucleotides: 10. The V gene's germline CDR1 is SGHRS and CDR2 YFSETQ. Here the CDR3 reads CASSLWYRGRQRELFF. The DNA of the CDR3 is TGCGCCAGCAGCTTGTGGTACAGGGGGCGCCAGCGGGAGCTGTTTTTT. The complete variable domain, with remaining parts taken from reference TRBV5-1 and TRBJ2-2, reads KAGVTQTPRYLIKTRGQQVTLSCSPISGHRSVSWYQQTPGQGLQFLFEYFSETQRNKGNFPGRFSGRQFSNSRSEMNVSTLELGDSALYLCASSLWYRGRQRELFFGEGSRLTVL.

This chain joins TRBV11-1 and TRBJ2-3; D is possibly TRBD1 (5 bases). Between the trimmed V and J ends, which lost 2 bases and 2 bases, there was a span of 17 bases. The length of the CDR3 is 17 residues. In germline, CDR1 is SGHAT, CDR2 FQDESV (reference sequence). The CDR3 spells CASSLLAGSSYTDTQYF. As DNA, the CDR3 is TGTGCCAGCAGCTTATTAGCAGGGTCCTCATACACAGATACGCAGTATTTT.

The chain combines TRBV19 with TRBJ1-5; 9 bases line up with TRBD1. From germline, CDR1 is LNHDA and CDR2 SQIVND (reference sequence). The CDR3 spans 15 residues. Trimming took 5 bases from V and 2 from J; bases not matched to a gene: 4. Here the CDR3 DNA reads TGTGCCAGTAGTCTACAGGGGGCGGGCAATCAGCCCCAGCATTTT. Translation gives CASSLQGAGNQPQHF.

To note about this clone: Additional DNA sequences in this sample encode the identical CDR3. The gene calls are TRBV18 and TRBJ2-5; 7 bases agree with TRBD1. After removal of 3 bases from V and 3 bases from J, the junction contained 1 base not matched to a gene. The CDR3 loop spans 13 amino acids. CDR1 is KGHSH, CDR2 LQKENI, per germline. The CDR3 loop is CASSPDREETQYF. For the CDR3, the DNA is TGTGCCAGCTCACCCGACAGGGAAGAGACCCAGTACTTC.

This chain links TRBV29-1 with TRBJ1-6, with TRBD1 matching over 8 bases. V lost 7 bases, J lost 7 bases, and 6 bases stayed unmatched. The CDR3 is 13 residues long. From germline, CDR1 is SQVTM and CDR2 ANQGSEA. The CDR3 coding sequence is TGCAGCGCTCGGACAGGGTGGAATTCACCCCTCCACTTT. It is translated as CSARTGWNSPLHF. The variable domain in full, completed from reference TRBV29-1 and TRBJ1-6, reads SAVISQKPSRDICQRGTSLTIQCQVDSQVTMMFWYRQQPGQSLTLIATANQGSEATYESGFVIDKFPISRPNLTFSTLTVSNMSPEDSSIYLCSARTGWNSPLHFGNGTRLTVT.

The V call is TRBV10-3, the J call TRBJ2-3; 7 nucleotides line up with TRBD2. Unmatched junction bases numbered 8, after V lost 10 bases and J lost 4 bases. The CDR3 sequence is 13 residues long. The germline CDR1 and CDR2 sequences are ENHRY and SYGVKD. The CDR3 DNA reads as TGTGCCAGTGAGGCGGGGAGGGCAGATACGCAGTATTTT. This translates into CASEAGRADTQYF.

The chain couples TRBV30 to TRBJ1-2, with D unclear. Germline V gene data show CDR1 as GTSNPN and CDR2 as SVGIG (reference sequence). The CDR3 sequence is 15 residues long. Trimming stripped 0 bases from V and 6 bases from J, with 17 bases between. Here the CDR3 DNA reads TGTGCCTGGAGTGTAGGACTTATAAGCCCCAATGGCTACACCTTC. Protein sequence: CAWSVGLISPNGYTF. The full variable domain, with the rest looked up from reference TRBV30 and TRBJ1-2, is SQTIHQWPATLVQPVGSPLSLECTVEGTSNPNLYWYRQAAGRGLQLLFYSVGIGQISSEVPQNLSASRPQDRQFILSSKKLLLSDSGFYLCAWSVGLISPNGYTFGSGTRLTVV.

The J gene is TRBJ2-7, the V gene TRBV28; 7 bases map to TRBD1. This CDR3 is built from 15 residues. The ends lost 5 bases at V and 3 bases at J; junction bases unmatched: 10. In germline, CDR1 is MDHEN, CDR2 SYDVKM. The CDR3 spells CASSAPGQLSYEQYF. The CDR3 coding sequence is TGTGCCAGCAGTGCGCCGGGACAGCTCAGCTACGAGCAGTACTTC.

The V call is TRBV9, the J call TRBJ1-5; 10 nucleotides agree with TRBD1. The CDR3 is 15 amino acids. Trimming took 3 bases from V and 3 from J; bases not matched to a gene: 3. The germline CDR1 and CDR2 sequences are SGDLS and YYNGEE. CDR3 amino acids: CASSAGQGHNQPQHF. The CDR3 region has the DNA TGTGCCAGCAGCGCGGGACAGGGGCACAATCAGCCCCAGCATTTT.

The chain couples TRBV12-5 to TRBJ2-5; 7 bases fit TRBD1. CDR1 is LGHNT, CDR2 FRNRAP, per germline. Trimming removed 6 bases from V and 4 bases from J; junction bases left unmatched: 14. This CDR3 spans 16 amino acids. The CDR3 DNA follows: TGTGCTAGTGGCCTCAGCAGGGGCCCAGGGGGAGAGACCCAGTACTTC. This gives the protein CASGLSRGPGGETQYF.

The chain combines TRBV11-1 with TRBJ1-2; D perhaps matches TRBD1 (5 bases). Germline loops: CDR1 SGHAT, CDR2 FQDESV (reference sequence). The CDR3 is 19 amino acids. V was cut by 9 bases and J by 4 bases, with 33 bases left in between. The CDR3: CASGVGGRQYLSLVYGYTF. CDR3 sequence (DNA): TGTGCCAGTGGGGTCGGGGGTCGACAGTACTTGAGTCTGGTCTATGGCTACACCTTC.

The chain links TRBV29-1 to TRBJ1-1, with D tentatively TRBD1 (5 bases). Trimming stripped 7 bases from V and 6 bases from J, with 30 bases between. The CDR3 consists of 17 residues. The germline V gene has CDR1 SQVTM and CDR2 ANQGSEA. The CDR3 is CSAPKRSGSPFDAEAFF. The CDR3 DNA reads as TGCAGCGCCCCCAAAAGGTCAGGGTCACCTTTTGACGCTGAAGCTTTCTTT.

V usage is TRBV7-6 and J usage is TRBJ1-6; TRBD1 might be the D (6 bases). Germline V gene sequence: CDR1 SGHVS, CDR2 FNYEAQ. The CDR3 is 14 residues long. The CDR3 sequence is CAELRGALNSPLHF. In nucleotides, the CDR3 is TGTGCGGAGCTAAGGGGGGCCTTAAATTCACCCCTCCACTTT. The full variable domain, in which reference TRBV7-6 and TRBJ1-6 provide the parts outside the CDR3, is GAGVSQSPRYKVTKRGQDVALRCDPISGHVSLYWYRQALGQGPEFLTYFNYEAQQDKSGLPNDRFSAERPEGSISTLTIQRTEQRDSAMYRCAELRGALNSPLHFGNGTRLTVT.

The chain employs TRBV5-1 and TRBJ2-3; 8 nucleotides align to TRBD1. Germline V gene data show CDR1 as SGHRS and CDR2 as YFSETQ. The ends lost 1 base at V and 6 bases at J; junction bases unmatched: 10. The CDR3 contains 16 residues. The CDR3 protein is CASSLLRGRQGDTQYF. The CDR3 DNA reads TGCGCCAGCAGCTTGCTCAGGGGGCGCCAGGGCGATACGCAGTATTTT.

This sequence joins TRBV2 and TRBJ1-5; D is perhaps TRBD1 (6 bases). The CDR3 is 16 residues long. The ends were cut back, 4 bases at V and 4 bases at J, with 17 bases in the middle. Germline V gene data show CDR1 as SNHLY and CDR2 as FYNNEI. CDR3 sequence reads: CASSGVGGGTNQPQHF. The DNA for the CDR3 is TGTGCCAGCAGTGGGGTGGGAGGGGGGACAAATCAGCCCCAGCATTTT.

This clone was recorded once. This rearrangement joins TRBV9 to TRBJ2-1, with 12 positions matching TRBD1. Germline values: CDR1 SGDLS, CDR2 YYNGEE. The V segment lost 2 bases and the J segment 5 bases; nucleotides outside the gene matches: 5. The CDR3 contains 16 residues. CDR3 sequence (DNA): TGTGCCAGCAGCGTCCGGCGGGACAGGGGGCACAATGAGCAGTTCTTC. Translating it yields CASSVRRDRGHNEQFF.